This entry describes one T cell receptor beta chain. The CDR3 is 15 amino acids. The V gene end was trimmed by 3 bases and the J gene end by 11 bases; junction bases not matched to a gene: 8. Germline values: CDR1 KGHSH, CDR2 LQKENI. These data are taken from a study of radiation and T cells in renal cell carcinoma. The table came from immunoSEQ multiplex PCR; TCRdb's copy has only in-frame clones and leaves some out. The sample consists of 100,000 to 150,000 clones, 81% of them appearing once. The time point denotes: blood 2 weeks post-SBRT. Treatment of the sample: 15 Gy SBRT to primary tumor, nephrectomy 4 weeks later. Serial blood draws occurred at baseline and 2 and 4 weeks post-SBRT. Clear cell pathology was present in this patient's renal cell carcinoma.

This TCR came from a man aged 50-60 years with renal cell carcinoma. This rearrangement joins TRBV18 to TRBJ1-6; 9 bases fit TRBD1. Specimen: blood, collected from a patient whose treatment included radiotherapy and nephrectomy. CDR3 DNA sequence: TGTGCCAGCTCACCTCCTGGGACAGGGCGGACACCCCTCCACTTT. Residues: CASSPPGTGRTPLHF.